This T cell receptor beta chain was recorded in a study of cytomegalovirus exposure and HLA in healthy donors (dated by TCRdb to the late 2010s). Study-level background: According to an earlier analysis of several hundred of the donors, about 179 million T cells yielded roughly 110 million unique TCR beta sequences and 276 Gb of sequence data. An early release that covered fewer than 800 HLA-typed donors contained 300 to 350 gigabases of sequencing data and around 85 million unique TCR sequences. Among the roughly 380 genotyped donors, around 81% belonged to the genetic ancestry cluster associated with self-reported Caucasian donors. The study aimed to test whether cataloging public T cell receptors could reveal signatures of past pathogen exposure. The study used immunosequencing to profile the T cell repertoires of several hundred subjects and linked those repertoires to cytomegalovirus serostatus. Besides the first cohort of hundreds of subjects, a separate validation cohort made up of 120 or so different subjects was used. The study combined high-throughput TCR immunosequencing, statistical association of individual TCRs with disease status, and machine learning to predict cytomegalovirus infection status. In a later analysis, previously published TCR beta repertoires from about 640 donors were re-analyzed and high-resolution HLA genotyping was added so that TCR occurrence patterns could be studied. In the later analysis, no new phenotypic data were used to find candidate immune exposures; instead, reliance was placed on TCR beta sequences and their occurrence across donors. An earlier analysis of approximately 640 of the donors applied high-throughput TCR beta sequencing to assess whether each TCR beta V gene segment acted as functional or pseudogenic. Donor age, sex, ethnicity and CMV serostatus were compiled together with the repertoire data. Genome-wide SNP genotypes for about 65% of the roughly 670 donors were used in a later genetic analysis, which treated that subset as a discovery cohort. Every repertoire in the discovery cohort had been generated on one and the same sequencing platform. Both class I and class II loci were covered by HLA typing, at four-digit resolution. The number of donors typed differed by locus, with roughly 620-630 for A, B, C, DRB1 and DQB1, around 500 for DQA1, 600 to 610 for DPA1, and under 490 for DPB1. Roughly 5 DR-DQ haplotypes were handled as single units for association and clustering, since linkage in the cohort was strong. Across 398 genotyped donors of the cohort, an average of about 240,000 unique TCR beta nucleotide sequences per donor were sequenced, and roughly a sixth of those sequences were non-productive. Overall study results and their limits: An association between a missense DCLRE1C variant and V-gene and J-gene trimming of TCR beta chains was found in a later genetic analysis and replicated in an independent cohort. In a later analysis, most CMV-associated TCR beta chains were found to appear HLA-restricted, with HLA associations seemingly driven largely by CMV exposure. It was suggested by the authors that the approach could potentially be generalized to other disease states and immunological phenotypes. Because counts were too low, about 15 rarely observed V segments, including chromosome 9 orphons, were left out of the earlier analysis of a few hundred of the donors. In a later analysis, HLA-associated TCR beta chains showed more clonal expansion and lower generation probabilities than non-associated chains that were equally common. HLA typing was unavailable for some donors at each locus, so association tests used only the typed subset. Assigning TCR associations to individual alleles was difficult when HLA alleles, especially DR and DQ, strongly co-occurred. Some IMGT-functional V segments, including TRBV6-2 and TRBV6-3, could not be told apart with the 87-base-pair reads, so those segments were excluded. According to a later analysis, TCR association rates differed among HLA loci, with DRB1 alleles showing the most associated TCRs and HLA-C alleles showing the fewest. The cohort was sequenced for TCR beta chains only, and without alpha or paired-chain data the features that could be detected were limited. According to a later genetic analysis, donors in an Asian-associated ancestry cluster had fewer N-insertions in productive TCRs than the roughly 670-donor mean. In both the original and validation cohorts, the classifier was reported to diagnose cytomegalovirus status with high specificity and sensitivity. In an earlier analysis of fewer than 700 of the donors, most TCR beta V segments appeared in productive rearrangements about 90% or about 30% of the time, broadly matching IMGT annotations. In vitro tests confirmed that three of the cytomegalovirus-associated TCR beta chains recognize cytomegalovirus antigens. The sequencing pipeline was judged likely to have produced a cluster of highly shared sequence variants as a technical artifact. Roughly uniform sequencing depth across donors was assumed in presence/absence analyses, although this assumption may not hold. Most TCR sequences were observed very rarely across donors, whereas some public TCRs were present in many individuals. Specific HLA alleles were associated with 15,000 to 20,000 TCR beta sequences at a false discovery rate of 0.05 in a later analysis. A further reported finding was that TCR beta sequences accurately predicted the HLA-A and HLA-B alleles for most subjects in the first cohort. The study listed 164 TCR beta chains as associated with cytomegalovirus. Correlated functional status among segregating V segments might be attributable to linkage disequilibrium, but an unknown experimental factor could not be ruled out. For the cohort, immune exposure information was limited to CMV serostatus. In a later analysis, several top co-occurrence clusters were reported to appear linked to parvovirus B19, influenza, CMV and Epstein-Barr virus.

Remarks on this clone: No cognate antigen has been identified for it. Per-nucleotide qualities are absent, and no much larger clonotype sits a single base away.

The junction shows trimming of 2 bases on V and 4 bases on J, plus 11 bases between the germline ends. The CDR3, cysteine through phenylalanine, is 15 amino acids long. Only CDR3 DNA is held: 45 bases, read in frame from base 1. CDR1 and CDR2 are read off the germline V gene as SGHTA and FQGNSA. The cohort consisted of approximately 690 healthy bone marrow donors. All cohort members were sampled while nominally healthy, although unrecorded immune exposures were likely present. The donor tested CMV seronegative, placing the donor among the 352 seronegative members of the cohort. Each donor provided a peripheral blood sample, and peripheral blood mononuclear cells were used for TCR beta sequencing. Genomic DNA extraction from the blood cell samples was performed with the Qiagen DNeasy Blood Extraction Kit. The method was the immunoSEQ multiplex PCR assay. A mixture of 60 forward primers for TCR Vbeta segments and 13 reverse primers for TCR Jbeta segments was used in the multiplex PCR. The CDR3 region of rearranged TCR beta genes was amplified from genomic DNA with a multiplex PCR assay. Amplified TCR beta libraries were sequenced as 87-base-pair reads on the Illumina HiSeq System. In the source study's methods: In a later analysis, some 80 million unique TCR beta chains were counted across the 500 to 700 repertoires, and roughly 10 million of these chains were shared by at least two donors. To remove PCR and sequencing errors, raw reads were error-corrected and collapsed into unique sequences using a nearest-neighbor algorithm that merged closely related sequences. CDR3 sequences were aligned to IMGT reference sequences to assign V, D and J gene segments. For a sequence to be retained, at least a six-nucleotide match to both a V gene segment and a J gene segment was required. Rearrangements were called productive when the CDR3 lacked stop codons and stayed in frame with V and J; all others were non-productive. Following IMGT convention, CDR3 was defined as the stretch from the second conserved V-encoded cysteine to the conserved J-encoded phenylalanine. The earlier analysis of more than 450 of the donors excluded sequences that lacked an unambiguous match to a single V gene segment. In an earlier analysis of approximately 500 of the donors, a V segment was called functional when productive rearrangements were above 56.7%, and segregating when the standard deviation between donors exceeded 5%. A statistical classification framework was built to diagnose cytomegalovirus status from the catalog of TCR beta chain sequences. In a later analysis, TCR nucleotide sequences were compared against IMGT/GENE-DB human TR gene sequences so that V and J genes could be assigned. In a later analysis, CDR3 sequences and most-parsimonious VDJ recombination scenarios were assigned using the TCRdist pipeline. In a later analysis, every TCR beta chain was defined by the combination of its CDR3 amino acid sequence and its V-gene family, and reads without a unique V-gene family were dropped. As a way to deal with suspected cross-contamination and a sequencing artifact, a later analysis dropped 640 or so nucleotide sequences that were highly shared and had low generation probability. In a later analysis, a clonal expansion index for each public chain was calculated from normalized within-repertoire ranks of inferred template counts. In a later analysis, generation probabilities were computed with a VDJ recombination model fitted to out-of-frame rearrangements, and the resulting probabilities were checked against IGoR. In a later analysis, hypergeometric tests were used to score TCR-TCR, TCR-HLA and TCR-CMV co-occurrence, with a repertoire-size bias correction applied to TCR pairs. To estimate false discovery rates, a later analysis permuted the HLA or CMV assignments 20 times. In a later analysis, co-occurring TCRs were grouped using DBSCAN, with TCRdist sequence similarity added in when clustering inside HLA-allele-positive subsets. Repertoires with fewer than 30,000 or more than 120,000 public chains were left out of co-occurrence clustering, as were roughly five repertoires with anomalous nucleotide sharing. This immuneACCESS table, as held by TCRdb, lists in-frame sequences with V and J called but not all clones. Of the missing ones, under half trace to an unresolved V gene in checked studies; the others have no known cause. The DNA was the basis for D and trimming; V, J and clone size are from that table. For this sample there are about 120,000 clones; roughly four fifths appear just once. 1.8% of the sample rests with the top ten.

Sequencing was carried out using PBMCs. The source is a man aged 18 to 30 in good health and CMV-seronegative. This sequence uses TRBV7-2 and TRBJ2-2, with the D gene uncertain. The sequenced DNA: TGTGCCAGCAGCTTACCGCAGGCGAGCACCGGGGAGCTGTTTTTT. It encodes CASSLPQASTGELFF.